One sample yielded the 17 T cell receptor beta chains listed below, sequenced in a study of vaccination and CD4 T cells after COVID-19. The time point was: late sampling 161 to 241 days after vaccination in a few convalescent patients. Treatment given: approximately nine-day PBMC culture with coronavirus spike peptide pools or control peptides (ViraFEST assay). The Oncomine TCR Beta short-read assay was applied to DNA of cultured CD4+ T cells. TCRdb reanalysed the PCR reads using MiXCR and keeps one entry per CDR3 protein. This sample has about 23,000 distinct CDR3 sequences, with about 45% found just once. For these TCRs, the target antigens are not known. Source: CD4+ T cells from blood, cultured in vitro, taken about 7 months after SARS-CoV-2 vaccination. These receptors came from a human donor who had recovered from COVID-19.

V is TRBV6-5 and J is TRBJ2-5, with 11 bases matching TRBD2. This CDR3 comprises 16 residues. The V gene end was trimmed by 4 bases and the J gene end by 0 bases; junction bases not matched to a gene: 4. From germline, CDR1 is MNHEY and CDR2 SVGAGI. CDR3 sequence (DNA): TGTGCCAGCAGTTCGGGACTAGCGGTTTACCAAGAGACCCAGTACTTC. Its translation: CASSSGLAVYQETQYF.

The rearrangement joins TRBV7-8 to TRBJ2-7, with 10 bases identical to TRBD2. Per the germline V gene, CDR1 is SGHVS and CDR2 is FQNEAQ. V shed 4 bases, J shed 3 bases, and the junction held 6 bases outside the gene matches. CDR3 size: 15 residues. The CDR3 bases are TGTGCCAGCAGCTCAGCGGGAGGGCGAAGCTACGAGCAGTACTTC. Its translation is CASSSAGGRSYEQYF.

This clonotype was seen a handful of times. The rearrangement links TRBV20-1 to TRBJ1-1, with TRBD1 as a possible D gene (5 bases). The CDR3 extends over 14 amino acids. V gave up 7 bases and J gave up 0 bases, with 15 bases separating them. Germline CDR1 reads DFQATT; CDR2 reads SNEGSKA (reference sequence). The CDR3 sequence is CSVPGLNLNTEAFF. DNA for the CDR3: TGCAGTGTCCCGGGACTCAATCTGAACACTGAAGCTTTCTTT.

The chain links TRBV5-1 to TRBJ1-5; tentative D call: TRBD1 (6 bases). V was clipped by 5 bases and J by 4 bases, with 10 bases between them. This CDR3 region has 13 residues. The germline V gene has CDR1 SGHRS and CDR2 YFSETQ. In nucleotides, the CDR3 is TGCGCCAGCAGGGACAGTGAGAATCAGCCCCAGCATTTT. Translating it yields CASRDSENQPQHF. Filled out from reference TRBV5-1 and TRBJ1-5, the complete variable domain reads KAGVTQTPRYLIKTRGQQVTLSCSPISGHRSVSWYQQTPGQGLQFLFEYFSETQRNKGNFPGRFSGRQFSNSRSEMNVSTLELGDSALYLCASRDSENQPQHFGDGTRLSIL.

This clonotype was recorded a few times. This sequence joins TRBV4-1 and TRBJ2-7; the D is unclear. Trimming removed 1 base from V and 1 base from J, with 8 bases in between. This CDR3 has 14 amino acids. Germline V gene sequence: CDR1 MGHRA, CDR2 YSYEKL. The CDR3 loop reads CASSQAEQSYEQYF. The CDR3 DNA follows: TGCGCCAGCAGCCAAGCCGAGCAGTCCTACGAGCAGTACTTC.

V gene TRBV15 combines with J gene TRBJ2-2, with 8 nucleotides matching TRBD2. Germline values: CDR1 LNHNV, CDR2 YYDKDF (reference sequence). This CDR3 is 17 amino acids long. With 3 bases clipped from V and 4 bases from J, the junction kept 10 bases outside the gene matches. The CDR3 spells CATSRDSGDLITGELFF. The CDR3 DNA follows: TGTGCCACCAGCAGGGATAGCGGGGACCTAATCACCGGGGAGCTGTTTTTT.

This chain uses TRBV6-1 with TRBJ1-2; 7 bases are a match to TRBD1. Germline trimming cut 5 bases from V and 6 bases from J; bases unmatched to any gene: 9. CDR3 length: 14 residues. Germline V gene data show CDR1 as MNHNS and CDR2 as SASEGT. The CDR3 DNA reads TGTGCCAGCAGTCCTCCAGACAGGGTTAATGGCTACACCTTC. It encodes CASSPPDRVNGYTF.

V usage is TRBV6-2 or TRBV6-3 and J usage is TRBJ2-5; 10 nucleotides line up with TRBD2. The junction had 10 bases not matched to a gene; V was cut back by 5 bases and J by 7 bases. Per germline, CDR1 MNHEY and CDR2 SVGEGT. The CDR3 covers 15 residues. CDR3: CASSDTSGEWGTQYF. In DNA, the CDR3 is TGTGCCAGCAGTGATACTAGCGGGGAATGGGGGACCCAGTACTTC.

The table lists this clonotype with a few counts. The CDR3 spells CASSTPGETQYF. CDR3 coding DNA: TGTGCCAGCTCAACCCCAGGGGAGACCCAGTACTTC. The genes are TRBV18 and TRBJ2-5, with a weak D call TRBD1 (5 bases). Deletions cut 5 bases from V and 5 bases from J, with 9 bases between. There are 12 residues in the CDR3. Germline CDR1 KGHSH, CDR2 LQKENI. The full variable domain, with the rest looked up from reference TRBV18 and TRBJ2-5, is NAGVMQNPRHLVRRRGQEARLRCSPMKGHSHVYWYRQLPEEGLKFMVYLQKENIIDESGMPKERFSAEFPKEGPSILRIQQVVRGDSAAYFCASSTPGETQYFGPGTRLLVL.

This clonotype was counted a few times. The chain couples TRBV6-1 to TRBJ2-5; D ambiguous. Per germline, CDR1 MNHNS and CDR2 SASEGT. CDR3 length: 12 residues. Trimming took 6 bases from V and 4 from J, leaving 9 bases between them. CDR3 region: CASSTHSETQYF. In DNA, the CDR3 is TGTGCCAGCAGCACACATTCAGAGACCCAGTACTTC.

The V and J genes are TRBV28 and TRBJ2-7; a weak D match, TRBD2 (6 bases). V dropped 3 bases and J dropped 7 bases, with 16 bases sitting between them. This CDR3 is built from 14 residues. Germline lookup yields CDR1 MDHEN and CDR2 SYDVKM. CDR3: CASSFRGLTTEQYF. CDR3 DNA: TGTGCCAGCAGTTTCCGCGGACTAACGACAGAGCAGTACTTC. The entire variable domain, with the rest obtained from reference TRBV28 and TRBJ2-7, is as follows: DVKVTQSSRYLVKRTGEKVFLECVQDMDHENMFWYRQDPGLGLRLIYFSYDVKMKEKGDIPEGYSVSREKKERFSLILESASTNQTSMYLCASSFRGLTTEQYFGPGTRLTVT.

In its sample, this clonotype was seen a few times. Written as DNA, the CDR3 is TGTGCCAGCAGCTTAGCGGGTGCGCTTACCTACGAGCAGTACTTC. Translated: CASSLAGALTYEQYF. The V and J genes are TRBV7-8 and TRBJ2-7; no clear D. V was trimmed by 0 bases and J by 2 bases, leaving 11 bases between them. Looked up from germline, CDR1 is SGHVS and CDR2 is FQNEAQ. This CDR3 is built from 15 residues.

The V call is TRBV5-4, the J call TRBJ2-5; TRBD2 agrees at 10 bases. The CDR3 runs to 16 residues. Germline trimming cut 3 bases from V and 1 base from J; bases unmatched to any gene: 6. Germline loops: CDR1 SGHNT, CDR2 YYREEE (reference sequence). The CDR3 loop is CASSSQAGGGQETQYF. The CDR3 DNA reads TGTGCCAGCAGCTCACAAGCGGGAGGGGGCCAAGAGACCCAGTACTTC.

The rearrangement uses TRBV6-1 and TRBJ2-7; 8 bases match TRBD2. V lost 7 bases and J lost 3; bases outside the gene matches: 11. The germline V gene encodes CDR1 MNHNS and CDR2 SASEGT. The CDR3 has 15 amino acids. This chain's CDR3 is CASINLAGGNYEQYF. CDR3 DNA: TGTGCCAGCATCAATCTAGCGGGTGGGAACTACGAGCAGTACTTC.

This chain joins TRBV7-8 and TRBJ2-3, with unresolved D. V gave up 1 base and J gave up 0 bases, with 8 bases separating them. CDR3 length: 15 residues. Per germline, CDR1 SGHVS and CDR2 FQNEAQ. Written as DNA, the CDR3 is TGTGCCAGCAGCTTAGATCCCTATAGCACAGATACGCAGTATTTT. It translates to CASSLDPYSTDTQYF.

The CDR3 nucleotides read TGTGCCAGCAGCCAAGATCTCGCGGAAGTGGCCGAGCAGTACTTC. Protein: CASSQDLAEVAEQYF. The chain is built from TRBV4-2 and TRBJ2-7; D uncertain. CDR1 is LGHNA, CDR2 YNFKEQ, per germline. Trimming pared 0 bases from V and 6 bases from J, leaving 15 bases between. This CDR3 is 15 amino acids long.

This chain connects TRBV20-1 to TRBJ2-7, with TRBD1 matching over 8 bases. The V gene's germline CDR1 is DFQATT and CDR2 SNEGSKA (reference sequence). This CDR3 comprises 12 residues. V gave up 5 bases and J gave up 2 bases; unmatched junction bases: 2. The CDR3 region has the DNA TGCAGTGCTTTGACAGGGGCCTACGAGCAGTACTTC. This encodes CSALTGAYEQYF.